Included here is one TCR beta chain sequence, with context. This CDR3 comprises 14 residues. The germline V gene has CDR1 SGHNT and CDR2 YENEEA. V was cut by 0 bases and J by 1 base, with 6 bases left in between. These data originate in a study of cytomegalovirus exposure and HLA in healthy donors. The PCR was carried out with 60 Vbeta primers and 13 Jbeta primers. Assay: immunoSEQ multiplex PCR; the TCRdb copy retains only in-frame clones and omits some. The sample carries roughly 150,000 clones, roughly 65% recorded once. This receptor was identified in a young man in good health and CMV-seropositive. Sequences were obtained from PBMCs. The J gene is TRBJ1-1, the V gene TRBV11-3, with D unresolved. CDR3 protein: CASSLDRGNTEAFF. CDR3 coding DNA: TGTGCCAGCAGCTTAGATCGGGGGAACACTGAAGCTTTCTTT.